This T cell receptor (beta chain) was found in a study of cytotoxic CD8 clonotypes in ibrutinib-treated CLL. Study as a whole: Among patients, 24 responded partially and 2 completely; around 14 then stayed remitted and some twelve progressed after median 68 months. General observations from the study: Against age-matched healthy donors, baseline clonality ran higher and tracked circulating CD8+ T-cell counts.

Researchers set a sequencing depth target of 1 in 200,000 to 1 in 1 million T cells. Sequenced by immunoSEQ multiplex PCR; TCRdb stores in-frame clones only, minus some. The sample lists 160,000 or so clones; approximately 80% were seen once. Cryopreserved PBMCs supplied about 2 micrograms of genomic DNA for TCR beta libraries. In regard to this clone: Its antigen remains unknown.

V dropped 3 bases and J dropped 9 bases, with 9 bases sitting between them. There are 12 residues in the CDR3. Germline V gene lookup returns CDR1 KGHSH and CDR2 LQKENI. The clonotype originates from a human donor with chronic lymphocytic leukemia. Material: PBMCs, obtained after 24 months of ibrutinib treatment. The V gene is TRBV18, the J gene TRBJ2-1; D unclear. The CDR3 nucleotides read TGTGCCAGCTCACCCCGCCAGTTTGAGCAGTTCTTC. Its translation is CASSPRQFEQFF.